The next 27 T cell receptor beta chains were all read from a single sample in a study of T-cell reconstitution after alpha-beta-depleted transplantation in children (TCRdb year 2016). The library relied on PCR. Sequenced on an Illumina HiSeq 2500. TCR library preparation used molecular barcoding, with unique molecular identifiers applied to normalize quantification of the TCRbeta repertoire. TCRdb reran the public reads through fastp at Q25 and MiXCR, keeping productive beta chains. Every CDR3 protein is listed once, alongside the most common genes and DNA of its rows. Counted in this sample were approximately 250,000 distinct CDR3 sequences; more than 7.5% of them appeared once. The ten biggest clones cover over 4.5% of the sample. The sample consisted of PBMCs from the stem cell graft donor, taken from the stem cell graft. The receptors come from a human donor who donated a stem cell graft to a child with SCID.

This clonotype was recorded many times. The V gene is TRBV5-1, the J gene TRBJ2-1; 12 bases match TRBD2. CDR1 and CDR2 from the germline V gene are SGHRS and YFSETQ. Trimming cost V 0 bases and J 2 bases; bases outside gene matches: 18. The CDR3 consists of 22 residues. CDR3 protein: CASSLVPPSQASGGVAYNEQFF. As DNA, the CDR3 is TGCGCCAGCAGCTTGGTCCCACCCTCCCAGGCTAGCGGGGGGGTAGCCTACAATGAGCAGTTCTTC.

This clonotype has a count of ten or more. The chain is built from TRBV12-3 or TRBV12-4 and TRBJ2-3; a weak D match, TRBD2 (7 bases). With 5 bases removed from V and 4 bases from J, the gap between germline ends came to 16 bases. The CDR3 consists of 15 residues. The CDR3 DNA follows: TGTGCCAGCAGTCTCCTAGGGGGGGGGTCAGATACGCAGTATTTT. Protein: CASSLLGGGSDTQYF.

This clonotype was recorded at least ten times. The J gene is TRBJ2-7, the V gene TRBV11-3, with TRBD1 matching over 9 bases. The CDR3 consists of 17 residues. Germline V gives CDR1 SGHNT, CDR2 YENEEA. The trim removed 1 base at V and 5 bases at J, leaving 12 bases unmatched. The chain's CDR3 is CASSLVKRDRVSHEQYF. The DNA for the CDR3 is TGTGCCAGCAGCTTAGTAAAAAGGGACAGGGTCTCTCACGAGCAGTACTTC.

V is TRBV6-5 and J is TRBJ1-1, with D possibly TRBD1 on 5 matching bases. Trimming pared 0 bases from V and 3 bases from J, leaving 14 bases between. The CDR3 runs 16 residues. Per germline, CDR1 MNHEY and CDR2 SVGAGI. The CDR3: CASSYSWGGRDTEAFF. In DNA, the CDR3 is TGTGCCAGCAGTTACTCCTGGGGGGGTCGGGACACTGAAGCTTTCTTT.

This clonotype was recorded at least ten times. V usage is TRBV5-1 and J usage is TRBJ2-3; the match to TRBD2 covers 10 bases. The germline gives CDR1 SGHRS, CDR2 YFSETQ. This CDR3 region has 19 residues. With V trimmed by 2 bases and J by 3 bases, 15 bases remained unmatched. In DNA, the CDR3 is TGCGCCAGCAGCTTTAGTGGTCTGACTAGCGGGTTTCTAACAGATACGCAGTATTTT. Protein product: CASSFSGLTSGFLTDTQYF.

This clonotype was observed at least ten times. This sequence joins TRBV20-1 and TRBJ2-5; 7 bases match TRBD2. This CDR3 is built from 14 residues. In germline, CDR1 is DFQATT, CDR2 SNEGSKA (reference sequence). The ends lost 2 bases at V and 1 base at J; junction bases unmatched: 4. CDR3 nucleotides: TGCAGTGCTAGAAGGCTAGCGGTCCAAGAGACCCAGTACTTC. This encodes CSARRLAVQETQYF.

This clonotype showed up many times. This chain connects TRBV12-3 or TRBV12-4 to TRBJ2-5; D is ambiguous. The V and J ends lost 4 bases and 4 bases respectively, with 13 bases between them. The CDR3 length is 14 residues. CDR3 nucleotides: TGTGCCAGCAGTTGGGTGGGTAATTCAGAGACCCAGTACTTC. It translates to CASSWVGNSETQYF.

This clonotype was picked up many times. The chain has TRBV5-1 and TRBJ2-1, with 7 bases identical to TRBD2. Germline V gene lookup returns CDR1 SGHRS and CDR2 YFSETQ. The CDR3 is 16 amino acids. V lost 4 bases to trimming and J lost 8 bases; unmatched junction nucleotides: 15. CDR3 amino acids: CASSPPETGGSDEQFF. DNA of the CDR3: TGCGCCAGCAGCCCACCTGAGACCGGGGGGAGCGATGAGCAGTTCTTC.

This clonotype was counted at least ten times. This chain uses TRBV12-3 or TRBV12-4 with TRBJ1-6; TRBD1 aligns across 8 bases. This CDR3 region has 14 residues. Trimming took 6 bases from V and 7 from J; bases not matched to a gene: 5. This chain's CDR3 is CASSYRQGNSPLHF. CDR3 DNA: TGTGCCAGCAGCTATAGACAGGGGAATTCACCCCTCCACTTT.

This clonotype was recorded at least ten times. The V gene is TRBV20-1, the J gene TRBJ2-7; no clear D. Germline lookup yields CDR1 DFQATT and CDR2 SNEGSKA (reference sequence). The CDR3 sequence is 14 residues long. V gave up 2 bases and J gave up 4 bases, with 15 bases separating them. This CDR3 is CSARLSAKGYEQYF. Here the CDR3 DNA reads TGCAGTGCTAGATTGTCAGCCAAAGGGTACGAGCAGTACTTC.

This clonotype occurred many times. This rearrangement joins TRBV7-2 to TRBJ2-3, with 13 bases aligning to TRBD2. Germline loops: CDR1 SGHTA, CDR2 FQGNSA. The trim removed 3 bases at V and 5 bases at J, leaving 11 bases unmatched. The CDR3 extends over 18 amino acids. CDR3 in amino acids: CASSFLPGTSGVRDTQYF. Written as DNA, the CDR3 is TGTGCCAGCAGCTTCTTACCTGGGACTAGCGGGGTCAGAGATACGCAGTATTTT.

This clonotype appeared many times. This CDR3 is CASSLTASGGQNEQFF. In nucleotides, the CDR3 is TGTGCCAGCAGCTTAACGGCTAGCGGGGGACAAAATGAGCAGTTCTTC. This rearrangement joins TRBV7-2 to TRBJ2-1; TRBD2 aligns across 10 bases. The CDR3 is 16 amino acids. After removal of 2 bases from V and 7 bases from J, the junction contained 8 bases not matched to a gene. Germline V gives CDR1 SGHTA, CDR2 FQGNSA.

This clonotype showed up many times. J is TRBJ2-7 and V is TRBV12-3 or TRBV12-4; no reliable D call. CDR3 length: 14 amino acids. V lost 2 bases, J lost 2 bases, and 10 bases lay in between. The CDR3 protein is CASSLPGRAYEQYF. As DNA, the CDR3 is TGTGCCAGCAGTTTACCTGGCAGAGCCTACGAGCAGTACTTC.

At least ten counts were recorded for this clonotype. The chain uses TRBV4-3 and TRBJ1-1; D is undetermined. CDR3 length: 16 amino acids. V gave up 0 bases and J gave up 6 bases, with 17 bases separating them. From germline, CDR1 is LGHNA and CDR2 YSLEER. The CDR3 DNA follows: TGCGCCAGCAGCCAAGAACGCGGTCAGAGATTGGCTGAAGCTTTCTTT. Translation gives CASSQERGQRLAEAFF.

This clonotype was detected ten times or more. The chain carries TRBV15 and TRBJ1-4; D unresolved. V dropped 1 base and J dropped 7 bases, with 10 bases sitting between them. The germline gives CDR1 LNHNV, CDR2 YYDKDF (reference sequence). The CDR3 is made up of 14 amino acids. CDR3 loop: CATSRGGRSEKLFF. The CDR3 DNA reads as TGTGCCACCAGCAGAGGTGGACGGAGTGAAAAACTGTTTTTT.

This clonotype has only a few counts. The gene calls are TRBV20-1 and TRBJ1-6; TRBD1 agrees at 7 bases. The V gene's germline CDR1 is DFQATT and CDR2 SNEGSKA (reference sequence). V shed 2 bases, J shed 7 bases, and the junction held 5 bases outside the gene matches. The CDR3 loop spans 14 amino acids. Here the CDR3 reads CSARRQGDNSPLHF. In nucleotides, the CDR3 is TGCAGTGCTAGAAGGCAGGGGGACAATTCACCCCTCCACTTT.

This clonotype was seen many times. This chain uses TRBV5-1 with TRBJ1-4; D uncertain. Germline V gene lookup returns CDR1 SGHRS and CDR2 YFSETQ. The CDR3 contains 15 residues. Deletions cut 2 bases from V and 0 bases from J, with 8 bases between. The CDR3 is CASSFGDSTNEKLFF. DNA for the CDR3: TGCGCCAGCAGCTTCGGAGATTCAACTAATGAAAAACTGTTTTTT.

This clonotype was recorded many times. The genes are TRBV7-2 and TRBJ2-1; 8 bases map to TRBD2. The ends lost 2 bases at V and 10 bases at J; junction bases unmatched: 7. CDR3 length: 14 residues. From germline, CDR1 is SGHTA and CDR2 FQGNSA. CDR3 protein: CASSLIGSSGEQFF. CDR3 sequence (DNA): TGTGCCAGCAGCTTAATCGGCTCTAGCGGGGAGCAGTTCTTC.

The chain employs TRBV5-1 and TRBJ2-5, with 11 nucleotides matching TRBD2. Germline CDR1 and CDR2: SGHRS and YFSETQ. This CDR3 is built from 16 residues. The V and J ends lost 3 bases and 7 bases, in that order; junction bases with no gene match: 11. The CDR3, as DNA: TGCGCCAGCAGCTCTAACCTAGCGGGGGGAGATGTGACCCAGTACTTC. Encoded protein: CASSSNLAGGDVTQYF.

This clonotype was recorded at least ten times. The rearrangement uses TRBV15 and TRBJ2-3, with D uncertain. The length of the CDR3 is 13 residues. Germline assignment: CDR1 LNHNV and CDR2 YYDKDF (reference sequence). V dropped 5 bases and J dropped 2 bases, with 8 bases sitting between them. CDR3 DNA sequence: TGTGCCACCAGCTATGGATCCACAGATACGCAGTATTTT. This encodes CATSYGSTDTQYF.

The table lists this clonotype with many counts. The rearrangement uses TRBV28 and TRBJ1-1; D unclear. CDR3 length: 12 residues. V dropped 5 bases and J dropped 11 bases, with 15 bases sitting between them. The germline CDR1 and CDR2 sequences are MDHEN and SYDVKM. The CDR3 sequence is CASSQSGSSAFF. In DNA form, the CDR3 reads TGTGCCAGCAGTCAATCGGGCAGCAGTGCTTTCTTT.

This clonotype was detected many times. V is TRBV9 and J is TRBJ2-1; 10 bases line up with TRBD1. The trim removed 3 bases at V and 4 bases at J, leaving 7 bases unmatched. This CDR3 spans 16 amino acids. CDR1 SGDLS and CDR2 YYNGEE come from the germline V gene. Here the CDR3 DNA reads TGTGCCAGCAGCGCGACCCGGGACAGGGGATACAATGAGCAGTTCTTC. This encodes CASSATRDRGYNEQFF.

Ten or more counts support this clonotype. The CDR3 loop reads CASSSPSGLSYNEQFF. The CDR3 DNA reads TGTGCCAGCAGCTCACCTAGCGGGCTCTCCTACAATGAGCAGTTCTTC. The genes are TRBV5-5 and TRBJ2-1; TRBD2 agrees at 8 bases. CDR3 length: 16 amino acids. V trimming: 3 bases; J trimming: 0 bases; junction bases outside the gene matches: 5. Germline values: CDR1 SGHKS, CDR2 YYEKEE (reference sequence).

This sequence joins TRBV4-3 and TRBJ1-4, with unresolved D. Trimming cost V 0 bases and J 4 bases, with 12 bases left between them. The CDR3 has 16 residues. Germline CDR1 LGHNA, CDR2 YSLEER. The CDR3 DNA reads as TGCGCCAGCAGCCAAGATCGGTACGGCGGTAATGAAAAACTGTTTTTT. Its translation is CASSQDRYGGNEKLFF.

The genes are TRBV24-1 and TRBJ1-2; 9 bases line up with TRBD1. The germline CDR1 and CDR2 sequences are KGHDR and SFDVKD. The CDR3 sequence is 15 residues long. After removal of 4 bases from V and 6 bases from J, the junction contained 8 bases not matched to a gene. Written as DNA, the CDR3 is TGTGCCACCAGTGACCGAAACAGGGGGCGAAATGGCTACACCTTC. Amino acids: CATSDRNRGRNGYTF.

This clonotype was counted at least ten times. CDR3 region: CATSRAANYGYTF. Written as DNA, the CDR3 is TGTGCCACCAGTAGGGCAGCTAACTATGGCTACACCTTC. V gene TRBV15 combines with J gene TRBJ1-2, with D hard to call. Germline V gene sequence: CDR1 LNHNV, CDR2 YYDKDF (reference sequence). The CDR3 sequence is 13 residues long. Trimming shortened V by 6 bases and J by 0 bases, and 8 bases separated the two germline ends.

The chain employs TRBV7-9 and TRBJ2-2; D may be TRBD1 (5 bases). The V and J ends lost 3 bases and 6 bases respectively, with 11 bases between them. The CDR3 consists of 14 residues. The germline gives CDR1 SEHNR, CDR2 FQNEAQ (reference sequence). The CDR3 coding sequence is TGTGCCAGCAGCTTTACCAGGGTACCCGGGGAGCTGTTTTTT. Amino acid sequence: CASSFTRVPGELFF.